This record looks at one T cell receptor (beta chain) sequence and its context. The antigen this receptor binds is unknown. No base qualities exist here, and no much larger clone lies one base off it. Only healthy Caucasian donors were included. The twin cohort comprised three pairs of female monozygotic twins, all aged about 18 to 29 years. Positive isolation kits from Invitrogen were used to isolate the CD4+ and CD8+ T cell populations. According to the germline V gene, CDR1 reads SGDLS and CDR2 reads YYNGEE. Inclusive of the bounding cysteine and phenylalanine, the CDR3 is 14 residues long. CDR3 DNA is the only sequence kept; it has 42 bases, read in frame from the first base. V loses 0 bases of germline sequence and J loses 1 base, and the interval between the two ends is 8 bases. Libraries were built with 5' RACE. Sequencing was performed on an Illumina HiSeq 2000. A universal primer binding site was added through template switching, and the final cDNA carried a unique molecular identifier so that TCR cDNA molecules could be counted accurately. First-strand cDNA for TCR alpha and beta chains was synthesized from specific primers in the conserved constant-segment region. To control for contamination, every cDNA library was double barcoded, receiving both a SMART-Mk sample barcode and Illumina barcodes. TruSeq adapter sequences along with Illumina sample barcodes were introduced in two successive PCR steps. The Illumina HiSeq platform was used with custom primers to sequence TCR alpha and beta cDNA libraries. In the authors' own workflow: Unique molecular identifiers were extracted from raw reads with MiGEC, and CDR3 positions were determined with MiXCR. For each individual, recombination models were inferred using an EM algorithm with the repgenHMM and IGoR tools. The analysis of shared clonotypes was done with the tcR package in R, with sharing normalized by the product of cloneset sizes. Out-of-frame nonproductive sequences were analyzed to study raw recombination free of thymic and clonal selection effects. TCRdb's own reprocessing of the public reads used fastp at Q25 and MiXCR and kept productive beta chains. Rows with one shared CDR3 protein collapse into an entry with the most common genes and DNA. The V and J calls, along with clone size, are taken from TCRdb and not from the paper's own processing. The sample data list 500,000 to 650,000 distinct CDR3 sequences, and 20% to 25% of these were observed just once. The ten largest clones take up approximately 0.48% of the sample.

The data are from a study of identical twins (dated by TCRdb to between 2015 and 2016). Turning to the overall study: To test whether fetal clonotypes persist, this study deep-sequenced TCR alpha and beta repertoires from monozygotic twins, from unrelated adults of various ages, and from cord blood. To rule out contamination, replicate twin experiments were performed at different times with different library preparation protocols. Points the paper makes about the study in general: In monozygotic twins, out-of-frame TCR alpha sharing was systematically underestimated by recombination models, although the models agreed with sharing between unrelated individuals. Excess twin sharing in beta out-of-frame sequences was weaker because fewer shared sequences lowered the signal-to-noise ratio. Invariant T cells such as MAIT and iNKT could partly confound zero-insertion analyses, although diverse VJ usage argued against such confounding for most clonotypes. Abundant cord blood beta clonotypes had fewer insertions, young adult naive repertoires showed a similar but weaker trend, and memory repertoires showed no such trend. Out-of-frame TCR alpha sequences shared between twins showed an excess of low generation-probability sequences compared with coincidental sharing between unrelated individuals. Conclusions relied on cross-sectional statistical analysis, since the same donors could not be followed over many years.

These records were also assigned to another study, of yellow fever vaccine responses in identical twins. As the second study states: The T cell response to vaccination in identical twins was reported by the authors to appear partly convergent and partly personalized. In the study, vaccine-responding T cell clones were precisely tracked in identical twins.

The clonotype comes from a woman between 18 and 30 years old in good health. The rearrangement combines TRBV9 with TRBJ2-7, with the D gene not confidently named. Input material: CD4+ T cells sorted from blood. The DNA reads TGTGCCAGCAGCGTAGCGTGGGGTTCCTACGAGCAGTACTTC. Its protein is CASSVAWGSYEQYF.